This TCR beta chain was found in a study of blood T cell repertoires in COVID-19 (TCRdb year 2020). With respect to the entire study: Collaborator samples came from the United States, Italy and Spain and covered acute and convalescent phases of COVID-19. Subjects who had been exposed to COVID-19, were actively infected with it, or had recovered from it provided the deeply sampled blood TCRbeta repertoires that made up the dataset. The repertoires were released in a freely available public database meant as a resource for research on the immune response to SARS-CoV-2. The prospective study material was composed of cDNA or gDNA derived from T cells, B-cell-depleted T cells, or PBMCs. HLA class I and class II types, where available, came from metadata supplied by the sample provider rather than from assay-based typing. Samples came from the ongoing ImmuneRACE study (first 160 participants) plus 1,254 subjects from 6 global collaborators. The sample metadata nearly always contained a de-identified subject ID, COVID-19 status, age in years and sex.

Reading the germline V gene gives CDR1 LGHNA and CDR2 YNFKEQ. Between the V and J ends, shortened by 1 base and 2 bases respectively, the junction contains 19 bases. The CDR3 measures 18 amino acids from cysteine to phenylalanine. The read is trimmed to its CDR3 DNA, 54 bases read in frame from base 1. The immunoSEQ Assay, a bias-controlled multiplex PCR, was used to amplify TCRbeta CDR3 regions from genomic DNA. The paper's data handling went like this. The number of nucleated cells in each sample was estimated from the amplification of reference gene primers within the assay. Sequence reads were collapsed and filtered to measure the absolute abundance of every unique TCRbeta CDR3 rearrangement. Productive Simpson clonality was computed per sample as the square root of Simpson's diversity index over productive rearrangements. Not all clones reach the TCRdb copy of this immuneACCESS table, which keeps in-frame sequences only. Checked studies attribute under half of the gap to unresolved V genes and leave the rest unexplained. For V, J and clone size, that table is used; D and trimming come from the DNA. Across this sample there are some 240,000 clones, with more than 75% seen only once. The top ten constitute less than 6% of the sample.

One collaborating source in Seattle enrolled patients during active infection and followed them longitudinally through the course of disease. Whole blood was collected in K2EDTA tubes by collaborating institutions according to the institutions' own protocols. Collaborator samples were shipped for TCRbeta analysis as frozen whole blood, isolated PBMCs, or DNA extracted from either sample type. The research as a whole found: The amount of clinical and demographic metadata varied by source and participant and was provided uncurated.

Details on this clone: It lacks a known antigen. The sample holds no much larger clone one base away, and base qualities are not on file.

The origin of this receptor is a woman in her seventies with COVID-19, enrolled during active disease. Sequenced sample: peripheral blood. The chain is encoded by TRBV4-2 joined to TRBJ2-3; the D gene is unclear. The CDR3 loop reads CASSQAISLRLSTDTQYF. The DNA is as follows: TGTGCCAGCAGCCAAGCCATTTCACTTCGTCTTTCCACAGATACGCAGTATTTT.